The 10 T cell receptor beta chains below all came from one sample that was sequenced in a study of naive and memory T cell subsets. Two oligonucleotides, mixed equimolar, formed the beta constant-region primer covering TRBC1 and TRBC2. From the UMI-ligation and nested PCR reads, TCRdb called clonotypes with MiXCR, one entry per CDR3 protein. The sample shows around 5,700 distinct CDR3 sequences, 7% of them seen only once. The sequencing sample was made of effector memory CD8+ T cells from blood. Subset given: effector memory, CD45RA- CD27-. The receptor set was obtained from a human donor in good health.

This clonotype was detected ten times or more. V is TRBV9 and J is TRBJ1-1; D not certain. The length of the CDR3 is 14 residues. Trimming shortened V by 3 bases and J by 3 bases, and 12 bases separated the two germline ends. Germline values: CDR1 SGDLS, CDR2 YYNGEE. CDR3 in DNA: TGTGCCAGCAGCGGGTGGGAGGGAGACACTGAAGCTTTCTTT. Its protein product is CASSGWEGDTEAFF. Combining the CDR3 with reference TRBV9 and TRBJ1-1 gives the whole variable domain DSGVTQTPKHLITATGQRVTLRCSPRSGDLSVYWYQQSLDQGLQFLIQYYNGEERAKGNILERFSAQQFPDLHSELNLSSLELGDSALYFCASSGWEGDTEAFFGQGTRLTVV.

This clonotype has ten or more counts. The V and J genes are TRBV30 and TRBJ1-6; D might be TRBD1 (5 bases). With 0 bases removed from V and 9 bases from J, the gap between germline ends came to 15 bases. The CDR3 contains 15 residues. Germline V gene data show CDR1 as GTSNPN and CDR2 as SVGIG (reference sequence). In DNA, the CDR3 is TGTGCCTGGAGTGTACTGGGGGTAGAGGGTTCACCCCTCCACTTT. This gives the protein CAWSVLGVEGSPLHF.

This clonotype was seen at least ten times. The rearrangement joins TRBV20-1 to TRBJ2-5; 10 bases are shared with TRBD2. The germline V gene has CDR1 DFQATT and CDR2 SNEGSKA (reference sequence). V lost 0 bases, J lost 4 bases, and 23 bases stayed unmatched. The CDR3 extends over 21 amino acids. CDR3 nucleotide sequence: TGCAGTGCTAGAGATCATACGGCCGCAGGGCGCCTAGCGGGAGTTTTAGAGACCCAGTACTTC. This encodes CSARDHTAAGRLAGVLETQYF.

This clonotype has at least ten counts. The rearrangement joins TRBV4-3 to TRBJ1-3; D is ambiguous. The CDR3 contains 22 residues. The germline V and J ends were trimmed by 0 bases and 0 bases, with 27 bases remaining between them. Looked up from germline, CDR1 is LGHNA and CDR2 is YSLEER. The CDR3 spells CASSQDAGSSGNTGSSGNTIYF. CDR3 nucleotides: TGCGCCAGCAGCCAAGACGCGGGGAGCTCTGGAAACACCGGGAGCTCTGGAAACACCATATATTTT.

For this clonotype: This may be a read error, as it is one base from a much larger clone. CDR3 amino acids: CASSRPNNEQLF. CDR3 coding DNA: TGTGCCAGCAGTCGCCCCAACAATGAGCAGCTCTTC. The chain joins TRBV6-6 to TRBJ2-1; D is undetermined. This CDR3 region has 12 residues. Per the germline V gene, CDR1 is MNHNY and CDR2 is SVGAGI (reference sequence).

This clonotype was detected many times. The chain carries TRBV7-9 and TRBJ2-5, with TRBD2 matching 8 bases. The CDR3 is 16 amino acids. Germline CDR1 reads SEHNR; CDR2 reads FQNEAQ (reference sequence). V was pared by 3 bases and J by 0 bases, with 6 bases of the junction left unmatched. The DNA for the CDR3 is TGTGCCAGCAGCTTGGGGTTAGCGGGAAACCAAGAGACCCAGTACTTC. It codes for CASSLGLAGNQETQYF.

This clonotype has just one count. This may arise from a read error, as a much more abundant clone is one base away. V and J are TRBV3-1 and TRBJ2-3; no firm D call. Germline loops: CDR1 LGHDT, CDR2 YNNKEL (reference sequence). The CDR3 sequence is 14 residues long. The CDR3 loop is CAISQDPSTDTQYF. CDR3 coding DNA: TGTGCCATCAGCCAAGATCCTTCCACGGATACGCAGTATTTT.

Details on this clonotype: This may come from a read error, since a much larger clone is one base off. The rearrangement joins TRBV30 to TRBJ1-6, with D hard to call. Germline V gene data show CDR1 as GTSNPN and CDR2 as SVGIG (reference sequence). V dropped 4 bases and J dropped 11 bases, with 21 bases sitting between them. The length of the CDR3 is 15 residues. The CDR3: CAWKSWVAHVPPLHF. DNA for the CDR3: TGTGCCTGGAAGTCCTGGGTGGCTCACGTTCCACCCCTCCACTTT.

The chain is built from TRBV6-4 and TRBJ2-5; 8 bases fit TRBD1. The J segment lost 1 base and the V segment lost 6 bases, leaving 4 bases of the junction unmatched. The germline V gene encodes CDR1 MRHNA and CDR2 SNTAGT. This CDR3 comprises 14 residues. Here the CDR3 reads CASSPTGGQETQYF. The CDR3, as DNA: TGTGCCAGCAGCCCAACAGGGGGCCAAGAGACCCAGTACTTC.

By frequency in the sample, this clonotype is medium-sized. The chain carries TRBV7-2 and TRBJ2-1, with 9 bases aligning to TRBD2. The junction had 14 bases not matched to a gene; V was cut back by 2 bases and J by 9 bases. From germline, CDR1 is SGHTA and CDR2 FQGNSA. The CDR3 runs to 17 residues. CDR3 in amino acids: CASSLLKKAGGGGEQFF. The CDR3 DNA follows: TGTGCCAGCAGCTTACTGAAGAAAGCGGGGGGCGGAGGTGAGCAGTTCTTC.